These 5 T cell receptor beta chains share one sample of origin, sequenced in a study of cytomegalovirus exposure and HLA in healthy donors. The PCR employed 60 Vbeta primers together with 13 Jbeta primers. Using immunoSEQ multiplex PCR, the repertoire was profiled, and TCRdb retains in-frame clones only, with some absent. The sample includes around 190,000 clones, around 85% of them seen just once. Sequenced material: PBMCs. The receptors shown here come from a woman aged 45 to 65 in good health and CMV-seronegative.

V usage is TRBV4-3 and J usage is TRBJ1-2; 8 bases are a match to TRBD1. J was trimmed by 3 bases and V by 2 bases; bases with no gene match: 2. CDR3 length: 14 amino acids. Germline CDR1 LGHNA, CDR2 YSLEER. The CDR3 protein is CASSQPGQDYGYTF. DNA for the CDR3: TGCGCCAGCAGCCAACCGGGACAGGACTATGGCTACACCTTC.

The V call is TRBV29-1, the J call TRBJ2-5; D unresolved. Looked up from germline, CDR1 is SQVTM and CDR2 is ANQGSEA. The CDR3 runs 13 residues. The ends were cut back, 2 bases at V and 2 bases at J, with 9 bases in the middle. The CDR3 region has the DNA TGCAGCGTTGAACAGGTCCAACAAGAGACCCAGTACTTC. Residues: CSVEQVQQETQYF.

Here the CDR3 reads CSAGGSGSSRGNEQFF. CDR3 DNA: TGCAGCGCTGGCGGTAGCGGGAGTTCTCGAGGCAATGAGCAGTTCTTC. V and J are TRBV29-1 and TRBJ2-1; 9 bases agree with TRBD2. Germline loops: CDR1 SQVTM, CDR2 ANQGSEA. Trimming cost V 7 bases and J 6 bases; bases outside gene matches: 16. The CDR3 extends over 16 amino acids.

The chain couples TRBV25-1 to TRBJ1-2; 10 bases match TRBD1. V was clipped by 4 bases and J by 4 bases; unmatched bases: 9. CDR1 and CDR2 (germline): MGHDK, SYGVNS. The CDR3 consists of 16 residues. CDR3 nucleotide sequence: TGTGCCAGCAGTGTAGACAGGGGGCCGGTTGGCTATGGCTACACCTTC. The encoded protein is CASSVDRGPVGYGYTF.

The chain is built from TRBV25-1 and TRBJ2-7; D may be TRBD1 (5 bases). V dropped 3 bases and J dropped 0 bases, with 6 bases sitting between them. The CDR3 has 13 residues. Germline CDR1 MGHDK, CDR2 SYGVNS. CDR3 sequence reads: CASSETVSYEQYF. CDR3 nucleotides: TGTGCCAGCAGTGAGACAGTCTCCTACGAGCAGTACTTC.